Shown below are 20 T cell receptor beta chains from a single sample sequenced in a study of CD8 T cells in ankylosing spondylitis. TCRdb processed the 5' RACE reads anew with MiXCR; each CDR3 protein has one entry. The data contain about 160,000 distinct CDR3 sequences, 15% to 20% of them singletons. Material: blood, either unsorted or a sorted T cell fraction (not recorded which). These receptors came from a male donor with ankylosing spondylitis or in good health (not recorded which).

This clonotype has more than one count but fewer than ten. The CDR3 loop is CASSQRTSGSPNNEQFF. The CDR3 nucleotides are TGCGCCAGCAGCCAACGGACTAGCGGGAGCCCCAACAATGAGCAGTTCTTC. The chain employs TRBV5-1 and TRBJ2-1, with 13 bases fitting TRBD2. V shed 4 bases, J shed 5 bases, and the junction held 9 bases outside the gene matches. Looked up from germline, CDR1 is SGHRS and CDR2 is YFSETQ. The CDR3 runs to 17 residues.

This clonotype was counted ten times or more. The chain links TRBV6-1 to TRBJ1-4; D may be TRBD1 (5 bases). The CDR3 length is 14 residues. V was cut by 5 bases and J by 6 bases, with 13 bases left in between. The germline V gene has CDR1 MNHNS and CDR2 SASEGT. CDR3 protein: CASSRDGPYEKLFF. The CDR3 nucleotides read TGTGCCAGCAGTAGGGACGGCCCTTATGAAAAACTGTTTTTT.

The chain carries TRBV5-1 and TRBJ2-7; 13 bases agree with TRBD2. The CDR3 length is 14 residues. V shed 4 bases and J 5 bases; nucleotides not matched to a gene: 3. Germline assignment: CDR1 SGHRS and CDR2 YFSETQ. CDR3 sequence: CASSSGLAGDEQYF. The CDR3 nucleotides read TGCGCCAGCAGCAGCGGACTAGCGGGAGACGAGCAGTACTTC.

The genes are TRBV7-9 and TRBJ2-3, with D hard to call. V was cut by 5 bases and J by 2 bases, with 11 bases left in between. The CDR3 has 14 amino acids. Per the germline V gene, CDR1 is SEHNR and CDR2 is FQNEAQ (reference sequence). CDR3 nucleotide sequence: TGTGCCAGCAGCCCCCAGCGAATCACAGATACGCAGTATTTT. Its protein is CASSPQRITDTQYF. Filled out from reference TRBV7-9 and TRBJ2-3, the complete variable domain reads DTGVSQNPRHKITKRGQNVTFRCDPISEHNRLYWYRQTLGQGPEFLTYFQNEAQLEKSRLLSDRFSAERPKGSFSTLEIQRTEQGDSAMYLCASSPQRITDTQYFGPGTRLTVL.

This clonotype was counted many times. V and J are TRBV20-1 and TRBJ2-1, with D perhaps assigned TRBD1 or TRBD2 (6 bases each). The germline gives CDR1 DFQATT, CDR2 SNEGSKA (reference sequence). The CDR3 sequence is 14 residues long. V was cut by 3 bases and J by 9 bases, with 18 bases left in between. The CDR3 DNA reads as TGCAGTGCTAGTAGGGGGGCGCGAATCGGTGAGCAGTTCTTC. It encodes CSASRGARIGEQFF.

This chain links TRBV5-1 with TRBJ1-2, with 8 bases identical to TRBD1. Germline CDR1 and CDR2: SGHRS and YFSETQ. The CDR3 is made up of 14 amino acids. J was trimmed by 6 bases and V by 4 bases; bases with no gene match: 8. The CDR3 sequence is CASSRFQTGDGYTF. In nucleotides, the CDR3 is TGCGCCAGCAGCCGCTTCCAGACAGGGGATGGCTACACCTTC.

Ten or more counts support this clonotype. The V and J genes are TRBV5-1 and TRBJ2-2, with TRBD2 matching over 7 bases. Losses at the gene ends were 0 bases for V and 0 bases for J; bases not matched to a gene: 2. The CDR3 spans 16 residues. Germline lookup yields CDR1 SGHRS and CDR2 YFSETQ. CDR3 sequence: CASSLGLAANTGELFF. In nucleotides, the CDR3 is TGCGCCAGCAGCTTGGGGCTAGCGGCGAACACCGGGGAGCTGTTTTTT.

The V and J genes are TRBV29-1 and TRBJ1-2; TRBD1 aligns across 8 bases. Germline values: CDR1 SQVTM, CDR2 ANQGSEA. This CDR3 has 12 amino acids. Trimming at V came to 5 bases and at J to 6 bases, leaving 5 bases not matched to a gene. The CDR3 region is CSVSRGRDGYTF. The CDR3, as DNA: TGCAGCGTTTCCAGGGGGCGCGATGGCTACACCTTC.

Ten or more counts support this clonotype. This chain links TRBV6-1 with TRBJ2-2; 8 nucleotides line up with TRBD2. The CDR3 has 17 residues. CDR1 is MNHNS, CDR2 SASEGT, per germline. V was pared by 5 bases and J by 1 base, with 9 bases of the junction left unmatched. CDR3 protein: CASSTSSGVGNTGELFF. In DNA form, the CDR3 reads TGTGCCAGCAGTACCAGTAGCGGGGTGGGGAACACCGGGGAGCTGTTTTTT.

In this sample, this clonotype turned up many times. V is TRBV5-4 and J is TRBJ2-1; D may be TRBD2 (5 bases). This CDR3 contains 12 residues. Per the germline V gene, CDR1 is SGHNT and CDR2 is YYREEE (reference sequence). Trimming took 3 bases from V and 14 from J, leaving 15 bases between them. The CDR3 reads CASSWTTGMEFF. The CDR3 coding sequence is TGTGCCAGCAGCTGGACCACCGGGATGGAGTTCTTC.

This clonotype has at least ten counts. The chain combines TRBV6-5 with TRBJ2-1, with TRBD2 matching over 7 bases. V shed 2 bases, J shed 3 bases, and the junction held 7 bases outside the gene matches. CDR1 and CDR2 from the germline V gene are MNHEY and SVGAGI. The CDR3 extends over 16 amino acids. DNA of the CDR3: TGTGCCAGCAGTTACGGGGCGGGAGCTAGCTACAATGAGCAGTTCTTC. It translates to CASSYGAGASYNEQFF.

V is TRBV7-6 and J is TRBJ1-3; the D is unclear. The V and J ends lost 5 bases and 1 base respectively, with 6 bases between them. The germline CDR1 and CDR2 sequences are SGHVS and FNYEAQ. This CDR3 spans 13 amino acids. The CDR3 sequence: CASSPGSGNTIYF. Written as DNA, the CDR3 is TGTGCCAGCAGCCCGGGATCTGGAAACACCATATATTTT.

This chain uses TRBV11-2 with TRBJ1-4, with no clear D. Trimming removed 5 bases at V and 5 bases at J, with 15 bases between. The germline V gene encodes CDR1 SGHAT and CDR2 FQNNGV. The CDR3 sequence is 15 residues long. CDR3 bases: TGTGCCAGCAGCATCGGTGGAGGTCCGAATGAAAAACTGTTTTTT. Protein: CASSIGGGPNEKLFF.

The J gene is TRBJ2-2, the V gene TRBV10-3; 14 bases agree with TRBD2. Germline V gene sequence: CDR1 ENHRY, CDR2 SYGVKD. The J segment lost 4 bases and the V segment lost 2 bases, leaving 15 bases of the junction unmatched. CDR3 length equals 21 residues. CDR3 nucleotides: TGTGCCATCAGTGAGCCCGATATAGGACTAGCGGGAGGTTCGGTCACCGGGGAGCTGTTTTTT. Translating gives CAISEPDIGLAGGSVTGELFF.

V is TRBV5-6 and J is TRBJ1-3; D possibly corresponds to TRBD1 (5 bases). The V and J ends lost 6 bases and 10 bases respectively, with 23 bases between them. Germline V gene data show CDR1 as SGHDT and CDR2 as YYEEEE. The CDR3 covers 15 residues. The CDR3 reads CASTAGGTSGRTIYF. The CDR3 DNA is TGTGCCAGCACCGCGGGCGGGACCTCTGGACGGACCATATATTTT.

This clonotype has a handful of counts. The chain is built from TRBV6-2 or TRBV6-3 and TRBJ1-1; D not certain. V gave up 1 base and J gave up 2 bases, with 5 bases separating them. The length of the CDR3 is 13 residues. The V gene's germline CDR1 is MNHEY and CDR2 SVGEGT. The CDR3 nucleotides read TGTGCCAGCAGTTACTGGGCTAACACTGAAGCTTTCTTT. Encoded protein: CASSYWANTEAFF.

Many counts were recorded for this clonotype. This rearrangement joins TRBV28 to TRBJ2-1, with 16 bases identical to TRBD2. CDR1 is MDHEN and CDR2 is SYDVKM in the germline V gene. Losses at the gene ends were 4 bases for V and 0 bases for J; bases not matched to a gene: 9. This CDR3 has 20 amino acids. The CDR3 DNA reads as TGTGCCAGCAGTTCGATCGCCGGGACTAGCGGGAGGGCCTCCTACAATGAGCAGTTCTTC. This encodes CASSSIAGTSGRASYNEQFF.

The sample holds many counts of this clonotype. The CDR3 DNA follows: TGTGCCAGCAGTTTAAGGACGGGAGGATGGCAGTATTTT. It specifies CASSLRTGGWQYF. The genes are TRBV27 and TRBJ2-3, with TRBD2 matching 7 bases. Trimming removed 2 bases from V and 11 bases from J; junction bases left unmatched: 7. Germline V CDR1 and CDR2: MNHEY, SMNVEV (reference sequence). The CDR3 covers 13 residues.

On this clonotype: In this CDR3 the conserved last residue, phenylalanine or tryptophan, is missing, so a read error is likely. The chain recombines TRBV20-1 with TRBJ1-2; maybe TRBD1 (6 bases). Germline assignment: CDR1 DFQATT and CDR2 SNEGSKA (reference sequence). V lost 5 bases to trimming and J lost 5 bases, with 21 bases between them. This CDR3 is built from 15 residues. CDR3 bases: TGCAGTGCTGATCCACGCGGGGGCGAAGGGTATGGCTACACCTCC. Translating gives CSADPRGGEGYGYTS.

At least ten counts were recorded for this clonotype. The chain combines TRBV29-1 with TRBJ2-2, with TRBD1 matching over 9 bases. V was pared by 4 bases and J by 6 bases, with 6 bases of the junction left unmatched. Germline CDR1 is SQVTM and CDR2 is ANQGSEA. This CDR3 contains 14 residues. CDR3 sequence: CSVGTGVGAGELFF. The CDR3 DNA follows: TGCAGCGTTGGGACAGGGGTTGGGGCCGGGGAGCTGTTTTTT.